The 27 T cell receptor beta chains in this list originate from one sample, sequenced in a study of blood T cell repertoires in COVID-19 (dated by TCRdb to about 2020). The method was the immunoSEQ multiplex PCR assay. Entries here come from immuneACCESS through TCRdb and include only in-frame sequences with V and J called. Some clones fail to appear in such tables; in the studies checked, an unresolved V gene covers under half of the shortfall, and the cause of the remainder is unknown. The sample table shows tens of thousands of clones, and 75% to 90% are seen once. Of the sample, around a fifth is held by the ten largest clones. The sequenced material came from peripheral blood. These TCRs come from a man aged 45-60 years with active COVID-19.

This chain links TRBV6-2 or TRBV6-3 with TRBJ1-2; possibly TRBD1 for D (5 bases). The CDR3 covers 13 residues. Trimming took 6 bases from V and 5 from J, leaving 13 bases between them. Germline lookup yields CDR1 MNHEY and CDR2 SVGEGT. This chain's CDR3 is CASSPSGTYGYTF. The CDR3 DNA follows: TGTGCCAGCAGCCCTTCCGGGACTTATGGCTACACCTTC.

CDR3 protein: CASSARGRAFSGELFF. CDR3 nucleotides: TGTGCCAGCAGCGCAAGAGGGAGGGCCTTTTCCGGGGAGCTGTTTTTT. The chain couples TRBV7-3 to TRBJ2-2; 7 bases line up with TRBD2. Germline lookup yields CDR1 SGHTA and CDR2 FQGTGA. The V segment lost 5 bases and the J segment 6 bases; nucleotides outside the gene matches: 12. The CDR3 loop spans 16 amino acids.

This rearrangement joins TRBV28 to TRBJ2-2; 7 nucleotides line up with TRBD1. Germline CDR1 and CDR2: MDHEN and SYDVKM. Trimming took 7 bases from V and 5 from J; bases not matched to a gene: 10. The length of the CDR3 is 15 residues. The chain's CDR3 is CASIREGAGTGELFF. DNA of the CDR3: TGTGCCAGCATCAGAGAGGGGGCAGGAACCGGGGAGCTGTTTTTT.

The J gene is TRBJ2-3, the V gene TRBV7-4, with 8 bases that match TRBD2. CDR3 length: 14 amino acids. Germline values: CDR1 SGHVT, CDR2 SQSDAQ. V lost 2 bases to trimming and J lost 5 bases; unmatched junction nucleotides: 3. The chain's CDR3 is CASSLNGRGDTQYF. The CDR3 nucleotides read TGTGCCAGCAGCTTAAACGGGAGGGGAGATACGCAGTATTTT. Full variable domain (remainder filled in from reference TRBV7-4 and TRBJ2-3): GAGVSQSPRYKVAKRGRDVALRCDSISGHVTLYWYRQTLGQGSEVLTYSQSDAQRDKSGRPSGRFSAERPERSVSTLKIQRTEQGDSAVYLCASSLNGRGDTQYFGPGTRLTVL.

V and J are TRBV11-2 and TRBJ2-1, with a possible D match to TRBD1 (6 bases). Germline V CDR1 and CDR2: SGHAT, FQNNGV. Trimming shortened V by 3 bases and J by 0 bases, and 15 bases separated the two germline ends. The CDR3 is made up of 17 amino acids. The CDR3 reads CASSLVGRGVSYNEQFF. The CDR3 coding sequence is TGTGCCAGCAGCTTGGTTGGCAGGGGAGTCTCCTACAATGAGCAGTTCTTC.

The CDR3 DNA sequence: TGTGCCAGCAGCTTGGCCAGGGCAGGGGGGTACCAAGAGACCCAGTACTTC. Its translation is CASSLARAGGYQETQYF. The rearrangement uses TRBV5-8 and TRBJ2-5, with D maybe TRBD1 (7 bases). The germline CDR1 and CDR2 sequences are SGHTS and YDEGEE. V was cut by 0 bases and J by 0 bases, with 15 bases left in between. The CDR3 spans 17 residues. Together with reference TRBV5-8 and TRBJ2-5, the CDR3 gives the full variable domain: EAGVTQSPTHLIKTRGQQATLRCSPISGHTSVYWYQQALGLGLQFLLWYDEGEERNRGNFPPRFSGRQFPNYSSELNVNALELEDSALYLCASSLARAGGYQETQYFGPGTRLLVL.

This clone was seen only once. This chain connects TRBV27 to TRBJ2-7; maybe TRBD2 (5 bases). This CDR3 spans 13 amino acids. Trimming took off 8 bases at V and 4 bases at J, with 15 bases between the two ends. Germline CDR1 MNHEY, CDR2 SMNVEV (reference sequence). The CDR3 DNA reads as TGTGCCAGCCGTACGGGAAGCCCGTACGAGCAGTACTTC. Translating gives CASRTGSPYEQYF.

The chain couples TRBV11-3 to TRBJ2-5, with 7 bases lining up with TRBD2. Germline assignment: CDR1 SGHNT and CDR2 YENEEA. Trimming cost V 0 bases and J 5 bases; bases outside gene matches: 6. The CDR3 is 15 amino acids. CDR3 sequence: CASSLDDGSGETQYF. In nucleotides, the CDR3 is TGTGCCAGCAGCTTAGATGATGGTAGCGGGGAGACCCAGTACTTC.

This clone was seen just once. The rearrangement links TRBV4-2 to TRBJ2-3, with D perhaps matching TRBD2 (6 bases). Trimming removed 2 bases from V and 4 bases from J, with 16 bases in between. The CDR3 is 16 residues long. Germline-derived CDR1 and CDR2 are LGHNA and YNFKEQ. In DNA form, the CDR3 reads TGTGCCAGCAGCCAATTCCTCGGGAGCCAGGCAGATACGCAGTATTTT. Translation gives CASSQFLGSQADTQYF.

The J gene is TRBJ2-5, the V gene TRBV7-9, with TRBD2 matching 9 bases. Trimming removed 5 bases from V and 5 bases from J; junction bases left unmatched: 15. The CDR3 totals 17 residues. Germline CDR1 SEHNR, CDR2 FQNEAQ (reference sequence). CDR3 in DNA: TGTGCCAGCAGCCCATTATTTGGGGGTAGCGGGAGCGAGACCCAGTACTTC. Protein: CASSPLFGGSGSETQYF. Together with reference TRBV7-9 and TRBJ2-5, the CDR3 gives the full variable domain: DTGVSQNPRHKITKRGQNVTFRCDPISEHNRLYWYRQTLGQGPEFLTYFQNEAQLEKSRLLSDRFSAERPKGSFSTLEIQRTEQGDSAMYLCASSPLFGGSGSETQYFGPGTRLLVL.

The CDR3 nucleotides read TGTGCCAGCAGCGTAGTCTCCGGGGAGCTGTTTTTT. It is translated as CASSVVSGELFF. J is TRBJ2-2 and V is TRBV9, with unresolved D. With 0 bases removed from V and 6 bases from J, the gap between germline ends came to 3 bases. Germline lookup yields CDR1 SGDLS and CDR2 YYNGEE. The CDR3 contains 12 residues.

The chain uses TRBV11-3 and TRBJ2-5; the match to TRBD2 covers 8 bases. The CDR3 has 14 amino acids. V was pared by 5 bases and J by 2 bases, with 4 bases of the junction left unmatched. Germline V gene data show CDR1 as SGHNT and CDR2 as YENEEA. The CDR3 is CASSPSGSQETQYF. For the CDR3, the DNA is TGTGCCAGCAGCCCGAGCGGGAGTCAAGAGACCCAGTACTTC.

V usage is TRBV29-1 and J usage is TRBJ1-1, with D hard to call. This CDR3 is built from 14 residues. Germline CDR1 and CDR2: SQVTM and ANQGSEA. With 4 bases removed from V and 1 base from J, the gap between germline ends came to 13 bases. CDR3 in DNA: TGCAGCGTTGTGATCGGGAACTCGAACACTGAAGCTTTCTTT. Residues: CSVVIGNSNTEAFF.

V usage is TRBV2 and J usage is TRBJ2-1; D ambiguous. The V gene's germline CDR1 is SNHLY and CDR2 FYNNEI. The CDR3 extends over 13 amino acids. Trimming removed 9 bases at V and 6 bases at J, with 15 bases between. The CDR3 loop is CASRPGYFNEQFF. CDR3 in DNA: TGTGCCAGTAGGCCAGGTTATTTCAATGAGCAGTTCTTC.

The chain is built from TRBV28 and TRBJ1-1; D remains unclear. Per the germline V gene, CDR1 is MDHEN and CDR2 is SYDVKM. This CDR3 comprises 13 residues. Deletions cut 5 bases from V and 1 base from J, with 8 bases between. The CDR3 nucleotides read TGTGCCAGCAGTGTGGGAGCGAACACTGAAGCTTTCTTT. Its translation is CASSVGANTEAFF.

The rearrangement joins TRBV12-3 or TRBV12-4 to TRBJ1-1, with a weak D call TRBD1 (5 bases). The CDR3 is 12 amino acids. The V end was cut by 3 bases, the J end by 4 bases, with 6 bases between. The CDR3 loop reads CASSFGGTEAFF. The CDR3 nucleotides are TGTGCCAGCAGTTTCGGGGGCACTGAAGCTTTCTTT.

The gene calls are TRBV4-3 and TRBJ2-3, with D perhaps TRBD1 (7 bases). The germline V gene encodes CDR1 LGHNA and CDR2 YSLEER. The germline V and J ends were trimmed by 0 bases and 4 bases, with 17 bases remaining between them. The CDR3 covers 17 residues. CDR3 bases: TGCGCCAGCAGCCAAGATCGACTAGGGCAGGGGGCAGATACGCAGTATTTT. Protein sequence: CASSQDRLGQGADTQYF.

The chain uses TRBV7-2 and TRBJ2-1; D is possibly TRBD2 (5 bases). The CDR3 contains 13 residues. Germline CDR1 SGHTA, CDR2 FQGNSA. V was shortened by 5 bases and J by 5 bases, with 10 bases between the two germline ends. For the CDR3, the DNA is TGTGCCAGCAGCCGGACCGGGAACAATGAGCAGTTCTTC. It specifies CASSRTGNNEQFF.

V and J are TRBV7-9 and TRBJ2-1; 12 bases match TRBD1. V shed 5 bases and J 5 bases; nucleotides not matched to a gene: 7. This CDR3 contains 16 residues. Germline values: CDR1 SEHNR, CDR2 FQNEAQ (reference sequence). The CDR3 loop is CASSPGQGAVDNEQFF. In DNA form, the CDR3 reads TGTGCCAGCAGCCCGGGACAGGGGGCTGTAGACAATGAGCAGTTCTTC.

This clone occurred a few times. The chain carries TRBV7-7 and TRBJ2-4, with a possible D match to TRBD1 (5 bases). Germline CDR1 is SSHAT and CDR2 is FNYEAQ (reference sequence). The CDR3 has 14 amino acids. V lost 1 base and J 4 bases, leaving 8 bases between the germline ends. The chain's CDR3 is CASSLGGAKNIQYF. The DNA of the CDR3 is TGTGCCAGCAGCTTAGGGGGCGCAAAAAACATTCAGTACTTC.

J is TRBJ2-7 and V is TRBV19, with 11 bases lining up with TRBD2. Per germline, CDR1 LNHDA and CDR2 SQIVND (reference sequence). Trimming removed 4 bases from V and 9 bases from J; junction bases left unmatched: 11. The CDR3 extends over 15 amino acids. The CDR3 DNA reads as TGTGCCAGTAGTACCCCCGGGACTAGCGGACCCGCGCAGTACTTC. As protein: CASSTPGTSGPAQYF.

The rearrangement joins TRBV24-1 to TRBJ1-4, with D possibly matching TRBD1 (5 bases). The length of the CDR3 is 13 residues. Trimming removed 10 bases from V and 8 bases from J, with 16 bases in between. In germline, CDR1 is KGHDR, CDR2 SFDVKD. The CDR3 DNA sequence: TGTGCCACGAGTCGGGGGATGAACGAAAAACTGTTTTTT. It yields the protein CATSRGMNEKLFF.

V and J are TRBV5-6 and TRBJ1-4; D remains ambiguous. The germline gives CDR1 SGHDT, CDR2 YYEEEE. The V end lost 0 bases, the J end lost 0 bases, and 6 bases lay between the germline ends. This CDR3 spans 15 amino acids. This chain's CDR3 is CASSLAGATNEKLFF. The DNA of the CDR3 is TGTGCCAGCAGCTTGGCCGGGGCAACTAATGAAAAACTGTTTTTT.

The rearrangement links TRBV11-2 to TRBJ2-4; 8 bases are a match to TRBD2. The germline gives CDR1 SGHAT, CDR2 FQNNGV. The CDR3 contains 17 residues. Trimming removed 0 bases from V and 3 bases from J; junction bases left unmatched: 7. CDR3 DNA sequence: TGTGCCAGCAGCTTAGAGGCTAGCGGGTGGAGCAAAAACATTCAGTACTTC. This encodes CASSLEASGWSKNIQYF.

The chain combines TRBV3-1 (or the pseudogene TRBV3-2) with TRBJ2-1, with D maybe TRBD1 (8 bases). The CDR3 length is 16 residues. Looked up from germline, CDR1 is LGHDT and CDR2 is YNNKEL (reference sequence). V was pared by 4 bases and J by 4 bases, with 17 bases between. The DNA of the CDR3 is TGTGCCAGCAGCCCCGGACAGGGAGGGTTGTACAATGAGCAGTTCTTC. It translates to CASSPGQGGLYNEQFF.

J is TRBJ2-1 and V is TRBV6-5, with 14 positions matching TRBD2. With V trimmed by 7 bases and J by 7 bases, 6 bases remained unmatched. This CDR3 contains 15 residues. Looked up from germline, CDR1 is MNHEY and CDR2 is SVGAGI. CDR3 residues: CASTVGLAGVNEQFF. The CDR3 DNA sequence: TGTGCCAGCACCGTGGGACTAGCGGGAGTAAATGAGCAGTTCTTC.

The V and J genes are TRBV28 and TRBJ2-7, with 7 nucleotides matching TRBD1. The CDR3 has 15 residues. The V segment lost 4 bases and the J segment 2 bases; nucleotides outside the gene matches: 8. Germline lookup yields CDR1 MDHEN and CDR2 SYDVKM. The CDR3, as DNA: TGTGCCAGCAGTTCTCCGGGACAGAGAACCTACGAGCAGTACTTC. Translation: CASSSPGQRTYEQYF.